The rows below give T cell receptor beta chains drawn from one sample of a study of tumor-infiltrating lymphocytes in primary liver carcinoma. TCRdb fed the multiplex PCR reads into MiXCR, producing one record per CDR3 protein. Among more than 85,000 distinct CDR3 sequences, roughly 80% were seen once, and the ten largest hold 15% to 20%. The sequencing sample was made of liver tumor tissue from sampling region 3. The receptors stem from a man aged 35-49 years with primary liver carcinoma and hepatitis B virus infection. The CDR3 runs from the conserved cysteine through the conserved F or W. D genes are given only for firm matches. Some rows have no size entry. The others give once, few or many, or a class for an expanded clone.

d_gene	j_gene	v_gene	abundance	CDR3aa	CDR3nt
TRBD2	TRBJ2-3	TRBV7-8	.	CASSYGLADHTDTQYF	TGTGCCAGCAGCTATGGACTAGCGGACCACACAGATACGCAGTATTTT
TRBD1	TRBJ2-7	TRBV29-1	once	CSLRQGPNSYDQYF	TGCAGCCTTAGACAGGGGCCCAACTCCTACGACCAGTACTTC
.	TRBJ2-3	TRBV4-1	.	CAISQEGAPSTDTQYF	TGCGCCATCAGCCAAGAAGGTGCCCCTAGTACAGATACGCAGTATTTT
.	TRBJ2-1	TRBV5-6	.	CASNSLLSGSSSYNELFF	TGTGCCAGCAACTCCCTACTTAGCGGTTCAAGCTCCTACAATGAGCTGTTCTTC
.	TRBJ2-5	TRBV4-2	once	CDSSQENETSETQYF	TGTGACAGCAGCCAAGAGAATGAGACTAGTGAGACCCAGTACTTC
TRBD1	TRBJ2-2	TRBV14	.	CATNATGVDGELFF	TGTGCTACCAATGCGACAGGGGTGGACGGGGAGCTGTTTTTT
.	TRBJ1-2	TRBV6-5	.	CASSTEFDYGYTF	TGTGCCAGCAGCACAGAGTTTGACTATGGCTACACCTTC
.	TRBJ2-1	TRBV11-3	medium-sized	CASSPLSSVISEQFF	TGTGCCAGCAGCCCCCTGTCTAGCGTCATTTCTGAGCAGTTCTTC
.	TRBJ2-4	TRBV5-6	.	CASSVEGSNIGVQYF	TGTGCCAGTAGCGTGGAGGGCAGTAATATTGGCGTGCAGTACTTC
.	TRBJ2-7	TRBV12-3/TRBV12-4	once	CASSPNLLQYF	TGTGCCAGCAGCCCCAACCTATTACAGTACTTC
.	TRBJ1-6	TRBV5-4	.	CASRLDAITLHF	TGTGCCAGCAGACTCGACGCCATCACCCTCCACTTT